The sequence of this T cell receptor (beta chain) was determined in a study of CD8+CD57+ T cells in acquired aplastic anemia (dated by TCRdb to between 2018 and 2020). Regarding the research as a whole: A mean of 3.2 ug of DNA, ranging from roughly 0.19 to 27.4 ug, was extracted from sorted CD4+ and CD8+ cells. A CD8+CD57+ expansion meant a frequency higher than the mean frequency seen in healthy subjects.

The patients picked for sequencing were ones in whom flow cytometry had shown an expansion of CD8+CD57+ cells. Every patient had severe acquired aplastic anemia, diagnosed using the International Study of Aplastic Anemia and Agranulocytosis and Camitta criteria. No patient had received any therapy when blood was sampled. In this study, sorted CD4+ and CD8+ T cells from the blood of healthy subjects and of severe aplastic anemia patients had their TCR repertoires deep-sequenced. Patients were enrolled in the USA under clinicaltrials.gov protocols 00001620, 01623167, 00001397, 00071045, 00081523 and 00961064. Ficoll-Paque density gradient centrifugation was used to isolate peripheral blood mononuclear cells. Before DNA was extracted, CD4+ and CD8+ T cells were sorted using either FACS or magnetic beads. Genomic DNA served as template for TCR beta VDJ combination and CDR3 sequence profiling. An Illumina HiSeq 2000 was the platform used for TCR repertoire sequencing. Per the authors' processing: TRBV/TRBJ rearrangement plots, CDR3 size and DJ length profiles, and Simpson's diversity index were used to evaluate the repertoires. Whichever DNA sequence was most abundant in the deep sequencing data was defined as the immunodominant clone. CDR3 amino acid sequences were checked for sharing between subjects and were compared against published repertoires and the VDJdb database. The public reads were run again by TCRdb, first through fastp at Q25 and then through MiXCR, and only productive beta chains were kept. Entries are consolidated by CDR3 protein sequence, retaining the most common genes and DNA. The V and J calls reflect TCRdb's pipeline rather than the authors' work. The table for this sample lists under 150,000 distinct CDR3 sequences; approximately 40% of them were counted only once. The top ten clonotypes cover over 2% of the sample.

Ends trimmed: V by 3 bases, J by 1 base; bases unmatched to a gene: 5. Looking up the germline V gene (reference sequence) yields CDR1 SGHNT and CDR2 YYREEE. Reading from cysteine to phenylalanine, the CDR3 counts 16 amino acids. Kept here is only the CDR3 DNA, which spans 48 bases and is read in frame from base 1. For this clonotype: Its binding antigen is unknown. Base quality data are lacking; no much larger clone is found one base away.

Overall study results and their limits: Between patients and healthy controls, no significant difference in CD8+ Simpson's diversity was found (P=0.060). Twenty-nine CD8+ CDR3 sequences were found in both patients and controls but appeared to be highly expressed in patients and within the immunodominant clones of the patients.

Recombination joined TRBV5-4 with TRBJ2-3; the junction holds 10 bases that match TRBD1. The sequence was collected from a human donor with aplastic anemia. The specimen sequenced was sorted CD4+, CD8+, or CD8+CD57+ T cells (not recorded which) from PBMCs. At the DNA level, the sequence is TGTGCCAGCAGCTCCCTCGGGACAGGGGGCACAGATACGCAGTATTTT. Its protein product is CASSSLGTGGTDTQYF.